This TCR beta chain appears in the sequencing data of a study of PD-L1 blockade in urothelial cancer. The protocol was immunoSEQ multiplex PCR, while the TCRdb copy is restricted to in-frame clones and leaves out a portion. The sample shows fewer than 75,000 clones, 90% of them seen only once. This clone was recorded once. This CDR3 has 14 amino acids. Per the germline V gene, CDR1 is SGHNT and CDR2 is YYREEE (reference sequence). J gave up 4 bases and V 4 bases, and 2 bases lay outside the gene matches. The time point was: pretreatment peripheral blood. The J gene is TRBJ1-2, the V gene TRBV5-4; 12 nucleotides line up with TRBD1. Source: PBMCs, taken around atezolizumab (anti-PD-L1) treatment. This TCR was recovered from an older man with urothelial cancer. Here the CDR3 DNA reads TGTGCCAGCAGCCCGGGACAGGGGGCCTATGGCTACACCTTC. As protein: CASSPGQGAYGYTF.